The entry below gives a single TCR beta chain sequence along with its context. This sample was taken from a study of blood T cell repertoires in COVID-19. Turning to the study itself: The origin of the acute and convalescent COVID-19 samples was the United States, Italy and Spain.

Per germline, CDR1 SGHTA and CDR2 FQGTGA. V shed 2 bases and J 6 bases; nucleotides not matched to a gene: 11. The CDR3 is made up of 16 amino acids. Authors' methods: Amplification of reference gene primers provided the estimated nucleated cell counts. This table comes from immunoSEQ multiplex PCR, and its TCRdb copy is limited to in-frame clones, with some not included. V and J calls and clone size are copied from that table; D and trimming were computed from the DNA. The sample records approximately 290,000 clones, approximately 90% being singletons. The V and J genes are TRBV7-3 and TRBJ2-3; TRBD2 matches 7 bases. Sequenced: peripheral blood. This receptor was obtained from a young man with acute or convalescent COVID-19. The CDR3 region has the DNA TGTGCCAGCAGCTTATTAGCGGGCCAGCCCTGGGATACGCAGTATTTT. Amino acid sequence: CASSLLAGQPWDTQYF. The full variable domain, in which reference TRBV7-3 and TRBJ2-3 provide the parts outside the CDR3, is GAGVSQTPSNKVTEKGKYVELRCDPISGHTALYWYRQSLGQGPEFLIYFQGTGAADDSGLPNDRFFAVRPEGSVSTLKIQRTERGDSAVYLCASSLLAGQPWDTQYFGPGTRLTVL.